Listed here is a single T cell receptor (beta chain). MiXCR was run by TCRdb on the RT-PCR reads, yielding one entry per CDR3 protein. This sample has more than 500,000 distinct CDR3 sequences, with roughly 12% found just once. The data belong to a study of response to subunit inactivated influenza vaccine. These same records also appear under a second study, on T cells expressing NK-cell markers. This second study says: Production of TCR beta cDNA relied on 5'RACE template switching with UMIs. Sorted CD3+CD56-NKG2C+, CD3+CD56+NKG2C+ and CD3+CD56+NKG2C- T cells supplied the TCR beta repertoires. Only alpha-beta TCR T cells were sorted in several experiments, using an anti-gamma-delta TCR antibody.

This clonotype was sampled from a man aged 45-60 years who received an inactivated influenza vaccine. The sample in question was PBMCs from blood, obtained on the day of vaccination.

The CDR3 here is CSVDSGGGLDTQYF. As DNA, the CDR3 is TGCAGCGTTGACAGCGGGGGAGGGTTGGATACGCAGTATTTT. This sequence joins TRBV29-1 and TRBJ2-3, with TRBD2 matching over 8 bases. The CDR3 covers 14 residues. Germline loops: CDR1 SQVTM, CDR2 ANQGSEA. V was clipped by 3 bases and J by 6 bases; unmatched bases: 8.